One and the same sample provided the 4 T cell receptor beta chains below, sequenced in a study of T cell responses to AZD1222 COVID-19 vaccine. The assay was immunoSEQ multiplex PCR, and TCRdb's table has in-frame clones only and misses some. The sample contains roughly 120,000 clones, around nine tenths of which appear only once. Sequences were derived from peripheral blood, sampled on day 0 of AZD1222 vaccination. The receptors were gathered from an adult in good health.

This clone appeared a single time. The rearrangement uses TRBV2 and TRBJ2-3, with a tentative D call TRBD2 (6 bases). V lost 2 bases to trimming and J lost 1 base, with 13 bases between them. The V gene's germline CDR1 is SNHLY and CDR2 FYNNEI. CDR3 length: 16 residues. The CDR3 region has the DNA TGTGCCAGCAGTGAAAGGCGGGCTAGCGGCACAGATACGCAGTATTTT. Encoded protein: CASSERRASGTDTQYF.

This clone was found a few times. This chain uses TRBV10-2 with TRBJ1-1; D unresolved. CDR1 WSHSY and CDR2 SAAADI come from the germline V gene. The CDR3 runs to 15 residues. The V gene lost 3 bases and the J gene lost 5 bases, with 16 bases spanning the gap. CDR3 coding DNA: TGCGCCAGCAGTGACCTAGACCAAATACGGACTGAAGCTTTCTTT. This sequence encodes CASSDLDQIRTEAFF.

V gene TRBV18 combines with J gene TRBJ2-7, with TRBD2 as a possible D gene (6 bases). Trimming pared 5 bases from V and 3 bases from J, leaving 17 bases between. Looked up from germline, CDR1 is KGHSH and CDR2 is LQKENI. This CDR3 is 15 amino acids long. The DNA for the CDR3 is TGTGCCAGCTCATCTGGGGTGGGGGGACTCTACGAGCAGTACTTC. This codes for CASSSGVGGLYEQYF.

The J gene is TRBJ1-1, the V gene TRBV6-5; D possibly corresponds to TRBD1 (5 bases). The CDR3 sequence is 12 residues long. V was trimmed by 6 bases and J by 1 base, leaving 6 bases between them. The germline gives CDR1 MNHEY, CDR2 SVGAGI. CDR3 DNA sequence: TGTGCCAGCAGGCAGGGGAACACTGAAGCTTTCTTT. As protein: CASRQGNTEAFF.